This T cell receptor (beta chain) was sequenced for a study of T cells after yellow fever vaccination. Study-level findings and limits: Although the secondary response was weaker, it peaked faster, at day 5 versus 15. Post-booster repertoires again held most primary-vaccination clones (about 96% CD4, over 80% CD8).

Notes on this clonotype: No antigen is known for it.

The study made its TCR cDNA through 5'RACE template switching. That step introduced a universal primer site along with UMIs. TCRdb analysed the 5' RACE reads with MiXCR anew, one entry per CDR3 protein. The table has 450,000 to 650,000 distinct CDR3 sequences, roughly 22% seen once; the top ten hold about a sixth. The input for sequencing was PBMCs, taken 20 to 25 days after the first yellow fever vaccination. This receptor was taken from a man younger than 35 who received the YFV17D yellow fever vaccine.

The CDR3 DNA is TGCAGCGTTGAAGATCTGAGGGTCGGCTATGGCTACACCTTC. It yields the protein CSVEDLRVGYGYTF. The chain uses TRBV29-1 and TRBJ1-2; D is unclear. Germline V gene sequence: CDR1 SQVTM, CDR2 ANQGSEA. There are 14 residues in the CDR3. Trimming removed 0 bases from V and 4 bases from J, with 12 bases in between.